What follows are 16 T cell receptor beta chains derived from one specimen sequenced in a study of OX40 agonist ivuxolimab in advanced cancers. Method: immunoSEQ multiplex PCR; TCRdb's copy keeps in-frame clones and lacks some. The table records roughly 72,000 clones, roughly 89% of them present only once. The sample here was CD4+ or CD8+ T cells sorted from blood, taken in a trial of the OX40 agonist ivuxolimab. All receptors come from an adult with an advanced solid tumor such as melanoma, head and neck, liver or kidney cancer.

The rearrangement joins TRBV11-2 to TRBJ2-7; D not certain. The CDR3 consists of 13 residues. The V end was cut by 3 bases, the J end by 5 bases, with 11 bases between. Germline-derived CDR1 and CDR2 are SGHAT and FQNNGV. The CDR3 DNA reads TGTGCCAGCAGCTTTATCACGGCCGACGAGCAGTACTTC. Encoded protein: CASSFITADEQYF.

CDR3 in amino acids: CASSLWTGENTGELFF. The CDR3 nucleotides read TGTGCCAGCAGCCTATGGACAGGGGAGAACACCGGGGAGCTGTTTTTT. The chain uses TRBV11-3 and TRBJ2-2; 9 positions agree with TRBD1. The V gene end was trimmed by 5 bases and the J gene end by 1 base; junction bases not matched to a gene: 5. Germline V lookup: CDR1 SGHNT, CDR2 YENEEA. The CDR3 has 16 residues.

The chain has TRBV6-5 and TRBJ2-2; D perhaps matches TRBD2 (6 bases). The ends were cut back, 1 base at V and 0 bases at J, with 6 bases in the middle. This CDR3 spans 15 amino acids. Germline loops: CDR1 MNHEY, CDR2 SVGAGI. In DNA form, the CDR3 reads TGTGCCAGCAGTTACTGGGACTCGAACACCGGGGAGCTGTTTTTT. It translates to CASSYWDSNTGELFF.

The chain carries TRBV11-2 and TRBJ2-7, with TRBD2 identical over 8 bases. This CDR3 contains 18 residues. CDR1 SGHAT and CDR2 FQNNGV come from the germline V gene. V dropped 3 bases and J dropped 3; count of bases not matched to a gene: 16. CDR3: CASSFRNIAGSSGYEQYF. The CDR3 DNA follows: TGTGCCAGCAGCTTTAGGAACATAGCGGGGTCTAGCGGCTACGAGCAGTACTTC.

The chain employs TRBV7-2 and TRBJ2-5; D call uncertain. Germline CDR1 SGHTA, CDR2 FQGNSA. Between the trimmed V and J ends, which lost 4 bases and 4 bases, there was a span of 10 bases. CDR3 length equals 13 residues. CDR3 DNA: TGTGCCAGCAGCTCCCGGACGGGAGAGACCCAGTACTTC. This codes for CASSSRTGETQYF.

On this clone: One end of the junction fails to match germline, which may point to a read error. V and J are TRBV18 and TRBJ2-3, with D maybe TRBD1 (5 bases). Germline loops: CDR1 KGHSH, CDR2 LQKENI. There are 14 residues in the CDR3. The CDR3 DNA reads TGTGCCAGCTCACCAGCTAGGGGCACGGATACGCAGTATTTT. It specifies CASSPARGTDTQYF.

The genes are TRBV6-1 and TRBJ1-5; TRBD1 matches at 9 bases. Trimming removed 5 bases from V and 2 bases from J; junction bases left unmatched: 4. This CDR3 is built from 15 residues. Germline CDR1 MNHNS, CDR2 SASEGT. The chain's CDR3 is CASSTGQGRNQPQHF. The CDR3 DNA reads TGTGCCAGCAGTACAGGACAGGGGCGCAATCAGCCCCAGCATTTT.

The gene calls are TRBV5-1 and TRBJ2-3; 9 nucleotides match TRBD1. Germline V CDR1 and CDR2: SGHRS, YFSETQ. The J segment lost 4 bases and the V segment lost 2 bases, leaving 2 bases of the junction unmatched. The CDR3 is 14 residues long. The CDR3, as DNA: TGCGCCAGCAGCTTACAGGGGGCGTCAGATACGCAGTATTTT. This encodes CASSLQGASDTQYF.

This clone turned up a few times. The chain is built from TRBV4-1 and TRBJ1-4; D is unclear. This CDR3 has 15 amino acids. Deletions cut 4 bases from V and 8 bases from J, with 17 bases between. Germline-derived CDR1 and CDR2 are MGHRA and YSYEKL. CDR3 region: CASSPRVGFREKLFF. In DNA form, the CDR3 reads TGCGCCAGCAGCCCCCGGGTGGGCTTCAGGGAAAAACTGTTTTTT.

This clone was picked up one time. This chain joins TRBV18 and TRBJ1-4, with unresolved D. This CDR3 region has 15 residues. The V end was cut by 2 bases, the J end by 4 bases, with 11 bases between. Germline CDR1 and CDR2: KGHSH and LQKENI. This chain's CDR3 is CASSPVAEINEKLFF. The CDR3 coding sequence is TGTGCCAGCTCACCAGTAGCAGAAATTAATGAAAAACTGTTTTTT. Complete variable domain (other parts from reference TRBV18 and TRBJ1-4): NAGVMQNPRHLVRRRGQEARLRCSPMKGHSHVYWYRQLPEEGLKFMVYLQKENIIDESGMPKERFSAEFPKEGPSILRIQQVVRGDSAAYFCASSPVAEINEKLFFGSGTQLSVL.

The chain combines TRBV27 with TRBJ2-1; 7 bases line up with TRBD2. Per germline, CDR1 MNHEY and CDR2 SMNVEV (reference sequence). The V segment lost 7 bases and the J segment 9 bases; nucleotides outside the gene matches: 18. This CDR3 is built from 16 residues. CDR3: CASKSIGAGENSEQFF. CDR3 nucleotides: TGTGCCAGCAAGTCGATAGGCGCGGGAGAGAACAGTGAGCAGTTCTTC.

CDR3 DNA sequence: TGTGCCAGTAGGAGAGGGACTCTCGCCGGGGAGCTGTTTTTT. This translates into CASRRGTLAGELFF. The rearrangement links TRBV19 to TRBJ2-2; maybe TRBD2 (6 bases). Germline V gene sequence: CDR1 LNHDA, CDR2 SQIVND (reference sequence). CDR3 length: 14 residues. Trimming took 6 bases from V and 6 from J, leaving 14 bases between them.

The chain is built from TRBV7-9 and TRBJ1-1, with no clear D. The CDR3 has 15 amino acids. Deletions cut 5 bases from V and 5 bases from J, with 18 bases between. In germline, CDR1 is SEHNR, CDR2 FQNEAQ (reference sequence). The CDR3 nucleotides are TGTGCCAGCAGCCCCCGATATGGGGAGCGAACTGAAGCTTTCTTT. Translating gives CASSPRYGERTEAFF.

The chain links TRBV5-1 to TRBJ2-2, with D hard to call. Trimming removed 7 bases at V and 7 bases at J, with 11 bases between. Per germline, CDR1 SGHRS and CDR2 YFSETQ. This CDR3 has 12 amino acids. CDR3 bases: TGCGCCAGCGATAGGGATGGCGGGGAGCTGTTTTTT. Its protein is CASDRDGGELFF.

The chain has TRBV5-1 and TRBJ2-7; 14 positions match TRBD2. Germline CDR1 is SGHRS and CDR2 is YFSETQ. This CDR3 region has 17 residues. Trimming removed 4 bases from V and 4 bases from J; junction bases left unmatched: 10. CDR3 DNA sequence: TGCGCCAGCAGCGTGGGACTAGCGGGAGAAATAATGTACGAGCAGTACTTC. It encodes CASSVGLAGEIMYEQYF.

The J gene is TRBJ2-1, the V gene TRBV2; 13 bases fit TRBD2. The V gene end was trimmed by 7 bases and the J gene end by 8 bases; junction bases not matched to a gene: 2. This CDR3 contains 13 residues. CDR1 and CDR2 (germline): SNHLY, FYNNEI. In nucleotides, the CDR3 is TGTGCCAGCATTGGACTAGCGGGAGATGAGCAGTTCTTC. Its protein product is CASIGLAGDEQFF.